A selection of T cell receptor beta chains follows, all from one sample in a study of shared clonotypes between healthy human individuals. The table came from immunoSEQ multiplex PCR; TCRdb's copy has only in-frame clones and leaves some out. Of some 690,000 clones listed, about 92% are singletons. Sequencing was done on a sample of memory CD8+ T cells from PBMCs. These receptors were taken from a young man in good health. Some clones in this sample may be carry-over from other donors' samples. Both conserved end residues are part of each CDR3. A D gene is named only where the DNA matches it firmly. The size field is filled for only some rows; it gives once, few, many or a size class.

CDR3nt: TGTGCCAGCAGTGATCGAGGGGAGGCCCGGGCTGGGGCCAACGTCCTGACTTTC
CDR3aa: CASSDRGEARAGANVLTF
v_gene: TRBV6-1
len: 18
j_gene: TRBJ2-6
d_gene: -
abundance: -

CDR3nt: TGTGCCAGCAGCACCCGACAGGGAATTAATGAAAAACTGTTTTTT
CDR3aa: CASSTRQGINEKLFF
v_gene: TRBV7-9
len: 15
j_gene: TRBJ1-4
d_gene: TRBD1
abundance: -

CDR3nt: TGCGCCAGCAGCTTGGCCGGCAGGCAAGAGACCCAGTACTTC
CDR3aa: CASSLAGRQETQYF
v_gene: TRBV5-1
len: 14
j_gene: TRBJ2-5
d_gene: -
abundance: once

CDR3nt: TGTGCCAGCAGTTCTCTAGCGGTAAGCTCCTACAATGAGCAGTTCTTC
CDR3aa: CASSSLAVSSYNEQFF
v_gene: TRBV27
len: 16
j_gene: TRBJ2-1
d_gene: TRBD2
abundance: -

CDR3nt: TGCGCCAGCAGCCTGCTAGAGTGGTACAATGAGCAGTTCTTC
CDR3aa: CASSLLEWYNEQFF
v_gene: TRBV4-1
len: 14
j_gene: TRBJ2-1
d_gene: -
abundance: -

CDR3nt: TGTGCCAGCAGAACCGGGCAGCCCTACGAGCAGTACTTC
CDR3aa: CASRTGQPYEQYF
v_gene: TRBV6-5
len: 13
j_gene: TRBJ2-7
d_gene: -
abundance: -

CDR3nt: TGTGCCACCAGCAGAGATTCACCAGTGAACACCGGGGAGCTGTTTTTT
CDR3aa: CATSRDSPVNTGELFF
v_gene: TRBV15
len: 16
j_gene: TRBJ2-2
d_gene: -
abundance: once

CDR3nt: TGCGCCAGCAGCCGGGACAGAGGTACTGAAGCTTTCTTT
CDR3aa: CASSRDRGTEAFF
v_gene: TRBV10-2
len: 13
j_gene: TRBJ1-1
d_gene: TRBD1
abundance: -

CDR3nt: TGTGCCAGCAGGTGGGCCCAAAACACCGGGGAGCTGTTTTTT
CDR3aa: CASRWAQNTGELFF
v_gene: TRBV6-5
len: 14
j_gene: TRBJ2-2
d_gene: -
abundance: -

CDR3nt: TGCGCCAGCGCTGAACTAGCCCCCAGTGAGACCCAGTACTTC
CDR3aa: CASAELAPSETQYF
v_gene: TRBV5-1
len: 14
j_gene: TRBJ2-5
d_gene: -
abundance: -

CDR3nt: TGTGCCAGCAGATTTACAGGGGGCCATTACGAGCAGTACTTC
CDR3aa: CASRFTGGHYEQYF
v_gene: TRBV27
len: 14
j_gene: TRBJ2-7
d_gene: TRBD1
abundance: -

CDR3nt: TGTGCCAGCAGCGTAGCTACGGGGGACAGGATAAACACCGGGGAGCTGTTTTTT
CDR3aa: CASSVATGDRINTGELFF
v_gene: TRBV9
len: 18
j_gene: TRBJ2-2
d_gene: TRBD1
abundance: few

CDR3nt: TGTGCCAGCAGCTTAAGAGACGCCACCGACGATGAGCAGTTCTTC
CDR3aa: CASSLRDATDDEQFF
v_gene: TRBV7-7
len: 15
j_gene: TRBJ2-1
d_gene: -
abundance: -

CDR3nt: TGTGCCAGCAGCTTGGGACAGGGAGACGAGCAGTACTTC
CDR3aa: CASSLGQGDEQYF
v_gene: TRBV5-4
len: 13
j_gene: TRBJ2-7
d_gene: TRBD1
abundance: -

CDR3nt: TGTGCCAGCAGCTGGGGACTAGCGGACACAGATACGCAGTATTTT
CDR3aa: CASSWGLADTDTQYF
v_gene: TRBV5-4
len: 15
j_gene: TRBJ2-3
d_gene: TRBD2
abundance: -

CDR3nt: TGCGCCAGCAGCCAAGAACGAGTTGGACAGACAGAGAGCTCCTACGAGCAGTACTTC
CDR3aa: CASSQERVGQTESSYEQYF
v_gene: TRBV4-1
len: 19
j_gene: TRBJ2-7
d_gene: -
abundance: -

CDR3nt: TGTGCCAGCAGCTTAGGAAATCAGCCCCAGCATTTT
CDR3aa: CASSLGNQPQHF
v_gene: TRBV7-9
len: 12
j_gene: TRBJ1-5
d_gene: -
abundance: few

CDR3nt: TGTGCCAGCAGTCAATACAGGGGCTGGTTGGACGAGCAGTACTTC
CDR3aa: CASSQYRGWLDEQYF
v_gene: TRBV28
len: 15
j_gene: TRBJ2-7
d_gene: TRBD1
abundance: -

CDR3nt: TGTGCCAGCAGTTTTGTCGGGCCCCTCTCCTACGAGCAGTACTTC
CDR3aa: CASSFVGPLSYEQYF
v_gene: TRBV27
len: 15
j_gene: TRBJ2-7
d_gene: -
abundance: -

CDR3nt: TGTGCCAGCACCCTACCCCGGGACTACCACAATGAGCAGTTCTTC
CDR3aa: CASTLPRDYHNEQFF
v_gene: TRBV5-7
len: 15
j_gene: TRBJ2-1
d_gene: TRBD2
abundance: -

CDR3nt: TGTGCCAGCAGTTTGGTGGCAGGGACGTCCTACGAGCAGTACTTC
CDR3aa: CASSLVAGTSYEQYF
v_gene: TRBV28
len: 15
j_gene: TRBJ2-7
d_gene: -
abundance: -

CDR3nt: TGTGCCAGCAGTTTGTCATTCGGGACAGCGAACACTGAAGCTTTCTTT
CDR3aa: CASSLSFGTANTEAFF
v_gene: TRBV27
len: 16
j_gene: TRBJ1-1
d_gene: TRBD1
abundance: -

CDR3nt: TGTGCCACCAGCCCCCGGGGTGATAGCGGGTTCGAGCAGTACTTC
CDR3aa: CATSPRGDSGFEQYF
v_gene: TRBV15
len: 15
j_gene: TRBJ2-7
d_gene: TRBD2
abundance: -

CDR3nt: TGTGCCAGCAGCGTCAGTCAGAGCACCACAGATACGCAGTATTTT
CDR3aa: CASSVSQSTTDTQYF
v_gene: TRBV9
len: 15
j_gene: TRBJ2-3
d_gene: -
abundance: -

CDR3nt: TGCGCCAGCAGCTTGTGGGGTAACACCGGGGAGCTGTTTTTT
CDR3aa: CASSLWGNTGELFF
v_gene: TRBV5-1
len: 14
j_gene: TRBJ2-2
d_gene: -
abundance: -

CDR3nt: TGTGCCAGTAGTCGGGCGCCAGGCACTGAAGCTTTCTTT
CDR3aa: CASSRAPGTEAFF
v_gene: TRBV19
len: 13
j_gene: TRBJ1-1
d_gene: -
abundance: once

CDR3nt: TGTGCCAGTAGTAGGGGACTAGCGGGAAGGTCCTACAATGAGCAGTTCTTC
CDR3aa: CASSRGLAGRSYNEQFF
v_gene: TRBV19
len: 17
j_gene: TRBJ2-1
d_gene: TRBD2
abundance: -

CDR3nt: TGCGCCAGCAGCCCAGAGGGTCTGGCGGGAGGCCTGACAGATACGCAGTATTTT
CDR3aa: CASSPEGLAGGLTDTQYF
v_gene: TRBV4-1
len: 18
j_gene: TRBJ2-3
d_gene: TRBD2
abundance: -

CDR3nt: TGCAGCGTTGAATCAGGGATTAACTATGGCTACACCTTC
CDR3aa: CSVESGINYGYTF
v_gene: TRBV29-1
len: 13
j_gene: TRBJ1-2
d_gene: -
abundance: -

CDR3nt: TGTGCCAGCAGTAGACAGGGGACCCTCTATGGCTACACCTTC
CDR3aa: CASSRQGTLYGYTF
v_gene: TRBV27
len: 14
j_gene: TRBJ1-2
d_gene: TRBD1
abundance: -

CDR3nt: TGTGCCAGCAGACCGGGACAGGGTAATGAAAAACTGTTTTTT
CDR3aa: CASRPGQGNEKLFF
v_gene: TRBV6-5
len: 14
j_gene: TRBJ1-4
d_gene: TRBD1
abundance: -

CDR3nt: TGCAGCGTTATGAGGGGTCAGGCGAACACTGAAGCTTTCTTT
CDR3aa: CSVMRGQANTEAFF
v_gene: TRBV29-1
len: 14
j_gene: TRBJ1-1
d_gene: -
abundance: -

CDR3nt: TGTGCCAGCAGGACAGTTCAGCCCCAGCATTTT
CDR3aa: CASRTVQPQHF
v_gene: TRBV6-5
len: 11
j_gene: TRBJ1-5
d_gene: -
abundance: -

CDR3nt: TGTGCCAGCAGTGTCTACAGGGATCGGGAGCAGTTCTTC
CDR3aa: CASSVYRDREQFF
v_gene: TRBV6-1
len: 13
j_gene: TRBJ2-1
d_gene: -
abundance: -

CDR3nt: TGTGCCAGCAGCCTTCTGACAAGGGGGCCGGGAACTAATGAAAAACTGTTTTTT
CDR3aa: CASSLLTRGPGTNEKLFF
v_gene: TRBV13
len: 18
j_gene: TRBJ1-4
d_gene: TRBD1
abundance: -

CDR3nt: TGTGCCATCAGTGAGGACCCCTGGGGTCGGAGCGGGGAGACCCAGTACTTC
CDR3aa: CAISEDPWGRSGETQYF
v_gene: TRBV10-3
len: 17
j_gene: TRBJ2-5
d_gene: -
abundance: -

CDR3nt: TGCAGCGTCACGGGGACAGCGAACCAAGAGACCCAGTACTTC
CDR3aa: CSVTGTANQETQYF
v_gene: TRBV29-1
len: 14
j_gene: TRBJ2-5
d_gene: TRBD1
abundance: once

CDR3nt: TGTGCCAGCAGTGCGGCGGGAGATAATCTGGTCTACGAGCAGTACTTC
CDR3aa: CASSAAGDNLVYEQYF
v_gene: TRBV13
len: 16
j_gene: TRBJ2-7
d_gene: TRBD2
abundance: -

CDR3nt: TGTGCCAGTAGTAACCGGGACAGAAGCACAGATACGCAGTATTTT
CDR3aa: CASSNRDRSTDTQYF
v_gene: TRBV19
len: 15
j_gene: TRBJ2-3
d_gene: TRBD1
abundance: -

CDR3nt: TGTGCCAGCAGCCCCGTCCAAGAGACCCAGTACTTC
CDR3aa: CASSPVQETQYF
v_gene: TRBV7-9
len: 12
j_gene: TRBJ2-5
d_gene: -
abundance: -

CDR3nt: TGTGCCAGCAGTTTGCTGCCATCCACCGGGGAGCTGTTTTTT
CDR3aa: CASSLLPSTGELFF
v_gene: TRBV28
len: 14
j_gene: TRBJ2-2
d_gene: -
abundance: -

CDR3nt: TGTGCCAGCAGTAATACCAGAGGGAAGGACACCGGGGAGCTGTTTTTT
CDR3aa: CASSNTRGKDTGELFF
v_gene: TRBV11-2
len: 16
j_gene: TRBJ2-2
d_gene: -
abundance: -

CDR3nt: TGTGCCAGTAATCGGGCAGGGACCCATTCAACTAATGAAAAACTGTTTTTT
CDR3aa: CASNRAGTHSTNEKLFF
v_gene: TRBV19
len: 17
j_gene: TRBJ1-4
d_gene: -
abundance: few

CDR3nt: TGTGCCACCAGCAGAGGGGACACTTTCTACGAGCAGTACTTC
CDR3aa: CATSRGDTFYEQYF
v_gene: TRBV15
len: 14
j_gene: TRBJ2-7
d_gene: -
abundance: -

CDR3nt: TGTGCCACAACCCTACCCGAGGCTGTGTACCAAGAGACCCAGTACTTC
CDR3aa: CATTLPEAVYQETQYF
v_gene: TRBV2
len: 16
j_gene: TRBJ2-5
d_gene: -
abundance: -

CDR3nt: TGTGCCAGCAGCCTGAGACTAGCGGGAGGGTCTTGGAATGAGCAGTTCTTC
CDR3aa: CASSLRLAGGSWNEQFF
v_gene: TRBV11-2
len: 17
j_gene: TRBJ2-1
d_gene: TRBD2
abundance: -

CDR3nt: TGCAGCGTTACCACCGCCGGGACTAGCGGAACCTACGAGCAGTACTTC
CDR3aa: CSVTTAGTSGTYEQYF
v_gene: TRBV29-1
len: 16
j_gene: TRBJ2-7
d_gene: TRBD2
abundance: -

CDR3nt: TGCGCCAGCAGCCGCCAGAAGGAGAGGAGCACAGATACGCAGTATTTT
CDR3aa: CASSRQKERSTDTQYF
v_gene: TRBV5-1
len: 16
j_gene: TRBJ2-3
d_gene: -
abundance: once